The 24 T cell receptor beta chains reported below all come from one sample, sequenced in a study of blood T cell repertoires in COVID-19. Data came from immunoSEQ multiplex PCR; TCRdb stores just in-frame clones and leaves some out. The data show 100,000 to 150,000 clones, with 80% to 90% seen just once and 18% held by the top ten. Sequenced material: peripheral blood. The source is a man aged 45-60 years with active or convalescent COVID-19.

This clone appeared once. This chain joins TRBV14 and TRBJ1-2; tentatively, D is TRBD1 (6 bases). The V gene's germline CDR1 is SGHDN and CDR2 FVKESK. This CDR3 is 16 amino acids long. The V gene lost 0 bases and the J gene lost 6 bases, with 17 bases spanning the gap. This CDR3 is CASSQEARGPGNGYTF. The DNA of the CDR3 is TGTGCCAGCAGCCAAGAGGCCAGGGGACCGGGAAATGGCTACACCTTC.

The V and J genes are TRBV5-1 and TRBJ1-5; D perhaps matches TRBD1 (6 bases). V was shortened by 4 bases and J by 5 bases, with 13 bases between the two germline ends. Germline V gene data show CDR1 as SGHRS and CDR2 as YFSETQ. The CDR3 totals 14 residues. The CDR3 region is CASSPAGGHQPQHF. DNA for the CDR3: TGCGCCAGCAGCCCCGCGGGGGGCCATCAGCCCCAGCATTTT.

The chain couples TRBV5-1 to TRBJ2-7; a weak D match, TRBD1 (6 bases). The CDR3 length is 15 residues. V was clipped by 0 bases and J by 2 bases, with 12 bases between them. Germline V gives CDR1 SGHRS, CDR2 YFSETQ. The CDR3 coding sequence is TGCGCCAGCAGCTTGGAAGGGGGTTTTACCTACGAGCAGTACTTC. The encoded protein is CASSLEGGFTYEQYF.

This chain connects TRBV10-2 to TRBJ1-1; D ambiguous. The germline CDR1 and CDR2 sequences are WSHSY and SAAADI. The CDR3 loop spans 14 amino acids. V was shortened by 3 bases and J by 0 bases, with 8 bases between the two germline ends. CDR3 nucleotides: TGCGCCAGCAGTGAATCTTATCTGAACACTGAAGCTTTCTTT. It specifies CASSESYLNTEAFF.

DNA for the CDR3: TGTGCCAGCAGCCCGAGGGGACTAGCGGCGTTCTCCTACGAGCAGTACTTC. Its translation: CASSPRGLAAFSYEQYF. The chain employs TRBV7-2 and TRBJ2-7; 11 bases are shared with TRBD2. This CDR3 has 17 amino acids. V trimming: 5 bases; J trimming: 0 bases; junction bases outside the gene matches: 9. From germline, CDR1 is SGHTA and CDR2 FQGNSA.

The chain is built from TRBV29-1 and TRBJ1-1; D is perhaps TRBD1 (6 bases). The CDR3 spans 13 residues. Trimming took off 0 bases at V and 8 bases at J, with 13 bases between the two ends. Germline CDR1 is SQVTM and CDR2 is ANQGSEA. CDR3 coding DNA: TGCAGCGTTGAAGACACCTCCGGGACAGAAGCTTTCTTT. It codes for CSVEDTSGTEAFF.

In this sample, this clone turned up once. The rearrangement uses TRBV19 and TRBJ2-3, with D hard to call. The CDR3 totals 14 residues. V was pared by 4 bases and J by 3 bases, with 11 bases between. The germline V gene has CDR1 LNHDA and CDR2 SQIVND (reference sequence). The CDR3 DNA reads TGTGCCAGTAGTAGGTGGGCCCATACAGATACGCAGTATTTT. Residues: CASSRWAHTDTQYF.

The chain uses TRBV28 and TRBJ1-5, with TRBD1 matching over 7 bases. The V segment lost 8 bases and the J segment 0 bases; nucleotides outside the gene matches: 19. CDR3 length: 19 residues. Germline V gene sequence: CDR1 MDHEN, CDR2 SYDVKM. This CDR3 reads CASPPRGQLFPLSNQPQHF. Written as DNA, the CDR3 is TGTGCCAGCCCCCCAAGGGGACAGTTGTTCCCCCTTAGCAATCAGCCCCAGCATTTT.

The CDR3 loop reads CAWSQGGGYTF. DNA of the CDR3: TGTGCCTGGAGTCAGGGGGGAGGCTACACCTTC. The rearrangement joins TRBV30 to TRBJ1-2; 7 bases align to TRBD1. This CDR3 has 11 residues. CDR1 GTSNPN and CDR2 SVGIG come from the germline V gene (reference sequence). V lost 2 bases, J lost 8 bases, and 2 bases stayed unmatched.

The chain couples TRBV5-1 to TRBJ1-1, with 7 bases fitting TRBD1. The CDR3 consists of 15 residues. J was trimmed by 4 bases and V by 4 bases; bases with no gene match: 10. Looked up from germline, CDR1 is SGHRS and CDR2 is YFSETQ. This CDR3 is CASSIPTGDGTEAFF. The DNA for the CDR3 is TGCGCCAGCAGCATACCAACAGGGGACGGCACTGAAGCTTTCTTT.

The chain uses TRBV7-9 and TRBJ2-5; D ambiguous. V was shortened by 1 base and J by 1 base, with 10 bases between the two germline ends. Germline CDR1 SEHNR, CDR2 FQNEAQ (reference sequence). CDR3 length: 15 amino acids. The chain's CDR3 is CASSLVRGVQETQYF. As DNA, the CDR3 is TGTGCCAGCAGCTTAGTTAGAGGCGTCCAAGAGACCCAGTACTTC.

This chain joins TRBV5-1 and TRBJ2-1; a weak D match, TRBD2 (6 bases). Germline V gene sequence: CDR1 SGHRS, CDR2 YFSETQ. The CDR3 totals 16 residues. The V gene lost 0 bases and the J gene lost 1 base, with 11 bases spanning the gap. The CDR3 DNA reads TGCGCCAGCAGCTTGGCAGGTAGCGGATCCTACAATGAGCAGTTCTTC. Residues: CASSLAGSGSYNEQFF.

The chain uses TRBV5-1 and TRBJ2-3; 9 positions match TRBD2. The CDR3 totals 21 residues. V gave up 4 bases and J gave up 2 bases; unmatched junction bases: 23. The germline CDR1 and CDR2 sequences are SGHRS and YFSETQ. CDR3 protein: CASSREGVPSGVTRLTDTQYF. In nucleotides, the CDR3 is TGCGCCAGCAGCCGTGAGGGGGTCCCTAGCGGGGTTACGAGACTCACAGATACGCAGTATTTT.

The chain is built from TRBV4-3 and TRBJ2-7; a possible D gene is TRBD1 (8 bases). With 0 bases removed from V and 2 bases from J, the gap between germline ends came to 20 bases. This CDR3 is built from 18 residues. The germline V gene encodes CDR1 LGHNA and CDR2 YSLEER. The CDR3 nucleotides read TGCGCCAGCAGCCAAGATCCTCCCGGACAGGGACTACCCTACGAGCAGTACTTC. Encoded protein: CASSQDPPGQGLPYEQYF.

V is TRBV7-2 and J is TRBJ1-2; D remains ambiguous. Germline V gene lookup returns CDR1 SGHTA and CDR2 FQGNSA. This CDR3 region has 14 residues. V lost 5 bases to trimming and J lost 4 bases, with 14 bases between them. The CDR3 bases are TGTGCCAGCAGCCCCGCCGGGGTGGGCTATGGCTACACCTTC. It is translated as CASSPAGVGYGYTF.

The chain joins TRBV30 to TRBJ1-1, with D possibly matching TRBD1 (5 bases). The CDR3 is made up of 13 amino acids. Trimming took off 0 bases at V and 11 bases at J, with 16 bases between the two ends. CDR1 GTSNPN and CDR2 SVGIG come from the germline V gene (reference sequence). CDR3 sequence (DNA): TGTGCCTGGAGTGTGGGGGGTCAACAAATCGCTTTCTTT. It codes for CAWSVGGQQIAFF.

The chain recombines TRBV5-5 with TRBJ2-1, with 9 bases lining up with TRBD1. Germline trimming cut 7 bases from V and 7 bases from J; bases unmatched to any gene: 3. CDR3 length: 12 residues. CDR1 is SGHKS and CDR2 is YYEKEE in the germline V gene (reference sequence). CDR3 in DNA: TGTGCCAGCGGGACAGGGATAAATGAGCAGTTCTTC. This sequence encodes CASGTGINEQFF. Combining the CDR3 with reference TRBV5-5 and TRBJ2-1 gives the whole variable domain DAGVTQSPTHLIKTRGQQVTLRCSPISGHKSVSWYQQVLGQGPQFIFQYYEKEERGRGNFPDRFSARQFPNYSSELNVNALLLGDSALYLCASGTGINEQFFGPGTRLTVL.

The genes are TRBV28 and TRBJ1-1; D ambiguous. Trimming cost V 5 bases and J 1 base, with 11 bases left between them. The germline V gene has CDR1 MDHEN and CDR2 SYDVKM. The CDR3 totals 14 residues. The CDR3 here is CASSPSLGNTEAFF. The CDR3 coding sequence is TGTGCCAGCAGTCCCTCCCTAGGGAACACTGAAGCTTTCTTT.

The rearrangement joins TRBV28 to TRBJ1-2, with TRBD1 matching 7 bases. CDR1 and CDR2 (germline): MDHEN, SYDVKM. The V gene end was trimmed by 5 bases and the J gene end by 2 bases; junction bases not matched to a gene: 11. The CDR3 has 16 residues. The CDR3 reads CASSPRDRILNYGYTF. CDR3 in DNA: TGTGCCAGCAGTCCTCGGGACAGAATCTTGAACTATGGCTACACCTTC.

CDR3 sequence (DNA): TGTGCCAGCTCCCCGAGGACTAGCGGGAAATACGAGCAGTACTTC. The encoded protein is CASSPRTSGKYEQYF. The chain recombines TRBV18 with TRBJ2-7, with TRBD2 matching over 12 bases. Per the germline V gene, CDR1 is KGHSH and CDR2 is LQKENI. There are 15 residues in the CDR3. Trimming cost V 6 bases and J 4 bases; bases outside gene matches: 7.

The chain is built from TRBV5-8 and TRBJ1-3, with TRBD1 identical over 8 bases. Trimming cost V 0 bases and J 2 bases; bases outside gene matches: 7. Germline V lookup: CDR1 SGHTS, CDR2 YDEGEE. CDR3 size: 17 residues. This CDR3 is CASSLGVVTGAGNTIYF. The CDR3 DNA follows: TGTGCCAGCAGCTTGGGGGTCGTGACAGGGGCTGGAAACACCATATATTTT.

V gene TRBV7-9 combines with J gene TRBJ1-1, with D perhaps TRBD1 (6 bases). Trimming removed 4 bases at V and 3 bases at J, with 9 bases between. The CDR3 loop spans 13 amino acids. CDR1 and CDR2 (germline): SEHNR, FQNEAQ (reference sequence). The CDR3 DNA is TGTGCCAGCAGCTCCAGGGGAGACACTGAAGCTTTCTTT. It yields the protein CASSSRGDTEAFF.

The chain combines TRBV5-1 with TRBJ2-1; TRBD1 matches 7 bases. The CDR3 is 15 amino acids. V was pared by 4 bases and J by 9 bases, with 13 bases of the junction left unmatched. The germline CDR1 and CDR2 sequences are SGHRS and YFSETQ. The CDR3 nucleotides read TGCGCCAGCAGCCCAGGGGGAGTGCAACGGGGTGAGCAGTTCTTC. Protein product: CASSPGGVQRGEQFF.

V is TRBV7-2 and J is TRBJ1-1, with 7 bases matching TRBD1. CDR1 is SGHTA, CDR2 FQGNSA, per germline. The CDR3 runs to 16 residues. Losses at the gene ends were 5 bases for V and 1 base for J; bases not matched to a gene: 10. The CDR3 DNA sequence: TGTGCCAGCAGCCAAGAAGGCGACAGGGCGAACACTGAAGCTTTCTTT. Encoded protein: CASSQEGDRANTEAFF.